These T cell receptor beta chains were read from a single sample in a study of shared clonotypes between healthy human individuals. The assay was immunoSEQ multiplex PCR, and TCRdb's table has in-frame clones only and misses some. The data hold more than 900,000 clones, with around 78% observed a single time. The sample was memory CD4+ T cells from PBMCs. These receptors were taken from a man aged 18 to 35 in good health. Some clones in this sample may be carry-over from other donors' samples. Each CDR3 is given with its conserved first and last residue. Each record gives: D gene, clone size, J gene, V gene, CDR3 protein, CDR3 DNA. The D gene is left open where the match is weak. Rows may omit the clone size; those that give it use once, few, many or a size class.

d_call: .; clone_size: few; j_call: TRBJ1-5; v_call: TRBV2; cdr3_aa: CASRAAYSNQPQHF; cdr3_nt: TGTGCCAGCAGGGCAGCGTATAGCAATCAGCCCCAGCATTTT
d_call: .; clone_size: .; j_call: TRBJ1-3; v_call: TRBV27; cdr3_aa: CASSANSGNTIYF; cdr3_nt: TGTGCCAGCAGTGCCAACTCTGGAAACACCATATATTTT
d_call: TRBD1; clone_size: few; j_call: TRBJ1-2; v_call: TRBV6-6; cdr3_aa: CASSYPTDRGNYGYTF; cdr3_nt: TGTGCCAGCAGTTACCCGACGGACAGGGGAAACTATGGCTACACCTTC
d_call: .; clone_size: .; j_call: TRBJ2-2; v_call: TRBV5-1; cdr3_aa: CASSETANTGELFF; cdr3_nt: TGCGCCAGCAGCGAGACAGCGAACACCGGGGAGCTGTTTTTT
d_call: .; clone_size: few; j_call: TRBJ1-1; v_call: TRBV27; cdr3_aa: CASSIMTGIRGAEAFF; cdr3_nt: TGTGCCAGCAGCATTATGACCGGAATCAGGGGTGCTGAAGCTTTCTTT
d_call: .; clone_size: few; j_call: TRBJ2-5; v_call: TRBV30; cdr3_aa: CAWSVTTRETQYF; cdr3_nt: TGTGCCTGGAGTGTCACTACGCGGGAGACCCAGTACTTC
d_call: TRBD1; clone_size: .; j_call: TRBJ1-2; v_call: TRBV28; cdr3_aa: CASSGGQGSKNYGYTF; cdr3_nt: TGTGCCAGCAGTGGGGGACAGGGGTCCAAGAACTATGGCTACACCTTC
d_call: .; clone_size: .; j_call: TRBJ1-2; v_call: TRBV5-6; cdr3_aa: CASSLETYGYTF; cdr3_nt: TGTGCCAGCAGCCTCGAGACTTATGGCTACACCTTC
d_call: TRBD2; clone_size: .; j_call: TRBJ2-2; v_call: TRBV11-2; cdr3_aa: CASRAGAGGRTGELFF; cdr3_nt: TGTGCCAGCAGGGCCGGGGCGGGAGGGAGAACCGGGGAGCTGTTTTTT
d_call: TRBD1; clone_size: .; j_call: TRBJ2-7; v_call: TRBV5-4; cdr3_aa: CASSPDRGFEYEQYF; cdr3_nt: TGTGCCAGCAGTCCGGACAGGGGTTTTGAGTACGAGCAGTACTTC
d_call: .; clone_size: .; j_call: TRBJ2-3; v_call: TRBV28; cdr3_aa: CASSASRAPGDTQYF; cdr3_nt: TGTGCCAGCAGTGCTTCGCGGGCGCCGGGGGATACGCAGTATTTT
d_call: TRBD2; clone_size: .; j_call: TRBJ2-7; v_call: TRBV28; cdr3_aa: CASSLGSGRALMYQYF; cdr3_nt: TGTGCCAGCAGTTTGGGGAGCGGGAGGGCCCTTATGTATCAGTACTTC
d_call: .; clone_size: .; j_call: TRBJ2-5; v_call: TRBV6-1; cdr3_aa: CASLKSSETQYF; cdr3_nt: TGTGCCAGCCTTAAATCTTCGGAGACCCAGTACTTC
d_call: .; clone_size: .; j_call: TRBJ1-2; v_call: TRBV28; cdr3_aa: CASSLGGALGYTF; cdr3_nt: TGTGCCAGCAGTTTAGGGGGGGCGCTTGGCTACACCTTC
d_call: .; clone_size: .; j_call: TRBJ2-3; v_call: TRBV5-1; cdr3_aa: CASSPGTLDTQYF; cdr3_nt: TGCGCCAGCAGCCCGGGGACCTTAGATACGCAGTATTTT
d_call: .; clone_size: .; j_call: TRBJ2-1; v_call: TRBV5-4; cdr3_aa: CASSLWSGDNEQFF; cdr3_nt: TGTGCCAGCAGCTTGTGGTCTGGCGACAATGAGCAGTTCTTC
d_call: TRBD2; clone_size: .; j_call: TRBJ2-1; v_call: TRBV29-1; cdr3_aa: CSGRLAGGKDEQFF; cdr3_nt: TGCAGCGGGCGACTAGCGGGGGGTAAGGATGAGCAGTTCTTC